A selection of T cell receptor beta chains follows, all from one sample in a study of T-cell memory formation after mild COVID-19. Using its own MiXCR run on the 5' RACE reads, TCRdb lists one record per CDR3 protein. This table has approximately 300,000 distinct CDR3 sequences, approximately 15% appearing once. The sample consisted of PBMCs or a T cell subset sorted from them (not recorded which). These receptors were obtained from a man younger than 35 who had mild COVID-19 (a few samples of this study predate the infection). Cell type and time point are not known. Both conserved end residues are part of each CDR3. The D gene is left open where the match is weak. Size is omitted from some rows. Given values are once, few, many or a class for expanded clones.

v_gene: TRBV12-3/TRBV12-4; d_gene: .; abundance: few; j_gene: TRBJ2-5; CDR3nt: TGTGCCAGCACCACCCACGACGGCCAGGCGACCCAGTACTTC; CDR3aa: CASTTHDGQATQYF
v_gene: TRBV6-5; d_gene: TRBD1; abundance: .; j_gene: TRBJ2-5; CDR3nt: TGTGCCAGCAGTCGCCTGCAGGGGGAATTCCAAGAGACCCAGTACTTC; CDR3aa: CASSRLQGEFQETQYF
v_gene: TRBV7-2; d_gene: .; abundance: .; j_gene: TRBJ1-2; CDR3nt: TGTGCCAGCAGCTTAGCTAGTACAGGGATGGCCTATGGCTACACCTTC; CDR3aa: CASSLASTGMAYGYTF
v_gene: TRBV4-2; d_gene: .; abundance: .; j_gene: TRBJ2-3; CDR3nt: TGTGCCAGCAGCCAGCCGACCAGCACAGATACGCAGTATTTT; CDR3aa: CASSQPTSTDTQYF
v_gene: TRBV5-4; d_gene: .; abundance: few; j_gene: TRBJ2-3; CDR3nt: TGTGCCAGCAGCTTGGTTCTTGCCCAAAGCACAGATACGCAGTATTTT; CDR3aa: CASSLVLAQSTDTQYF
v_gene: TRBV4-2; d_gene: .; abundance: few; j_gene: TRBJ1-6; CDR3nt: TGTGCCAGCAGCCAAGGGGGCGCCTATAATTCACCCCTCCACTTT; CDR3aa: CASSQGGAYNSPLHF
v_gene: TRBV4-2; d_gene: .; abundance: few; j_gene: TRBJ1-6; CDR3nt: TGTGCCAGCAGCCAAGCTACTTCACCCCTCCACTTT; CDR3aa: CASSQATSPLHF
v_gene: TRBV5-4; d_gene: .; abundance: .; j_gene: TRBJ1-4; CDR3nt: TGTGCCAGCAGCCCGTGGGGCACCGGTGAAAAACTGTTTTTT; CDR3aa: CASSPWGTGEKLFF
v_gene: TRBV27; d_gene: .; abundance: many; j_gene: TRBJ2-2; CDR3nt: TGTGCCAGCAGTCCCGTTAACACCGGGGAGCTGTTTTTT; CDR3aa: CASSPVNTGELFF
v_gene: TRBV30; d_gene: .; abundance: few; j_gene: TRBJ2-7; CDR3nt: TGTGCCTGGAATTCCGGGGGTGAAGGATACGAGCAGTACTTC; CDR3aa: CAWNSGGEGYEQYF
v_gene: TRBV12-3/TRBV12-4; d_gene: .; abundance: few; j_gene: TRBJ2-5; CDR3nt: TGTGCCAGTCTCCCAGGACCCCTGACGGAGACCCAGTACTTC; CDR3aa: CASLPGPLTETQYF
v_gene: TRBV3-1; d_gene: TRBD2; abundance: few; j_gene: TRBJ2-3; CDR3nt: TGTGCCAGCAGCCAGCGGGGGAGCACAGATACGCAGTATTTT; CDR3aa: CASSQRGSTDTQYF
v_gene: TRBV5-1; d_gene: .; abundance: many; j_gene: TRBJ2-3; CDR3nt: TGCGCCAGCAGTTATTGGGGTTCAGATACGCAGTATTTT; CDR3aa: CASSYWGSDTQYF
v_gene: TRBV19; d_gene: TRBD1; abundance: .; j_gene: TRBJ1-2; CDR3nt: TGTGCCAGTAGTGACAGGGGGGGATTCTATGGCTACACCTTC; CDR3aa: CASSDRGGFYGYTF
v_gene: TRBV20-1; d_gene: TRBD2; abundance: .; j_gene: TRBJ2-1; CDR3nt: TGCAGTGCTAGAGATCGTAGCGGGGGTTACAATGAGCAGTTCTTC; CDR3aa: CSARDRSGGYNEQFF
v_gene: TRBV4-3; d_gene: TRBD2; abundance: few; j_gene: TRBJ2-5; CDR3nt: TGCGCCAGCAGCCCTATAGCGGGGGCCGAGACCCAGTACTTC; CDR3aa: CASSPIAGAETQYF
v_gene: TRBV7-8; d_gene: .; abundance: .; j_gene: TRBJ2-5; CDR3nt: TGTGCCAGCAGCCAACAATCAGGGGTTGGTACGGAGACCCAGTACTTC; CDR3aa: CASSQQSGVGTETQYF
v_gene: TRBV6-6; d_gene: .; abundance: .; j_gene: TRBJ1-1; CDR3nt: TGTGCCAGCAGTGATCAGGTAGCAACTGAAGCTTTCTTT; CDR3aa: CASSDQVATEAFF
v_gene: TRBV7-2; d_gene: .; abundance: .; j_gene: TRBJ1-6; CDR3nt: TGTGCCAGCGAAGCGGGACGTGGGAATTCACCCCTCCACTTT; CDR3aa: CASEAGRGNSPLHF
v_gene: TRBV4-2; d_gene: .; abundance: few; j_gene: TRBJ1-1; CDR3nt: TGTGCCAGCAGCCAGGAATCGCTCTACACTGAAGCTTTCTTT; CDR3aa: CASSQESLYTEAFF
v_gene: TRBV20-1; d_gene: TRBD1; abundance: .; j_gene: TRBJ1-6; CDR3nt: TGCAGTGCTAGAGATCCCGGGACAGCCTTTTATAATTCACCCCTCCACTTT; CDR3aa: CSARDPGTAFYNSPLHF
v_gene: TRBV5-1; d_gene: .; abundance: .; j_gene: TRBJ1-1; CDR3nt: TGCGCCAGCAGCCCACCCGACACCTCATGGCAGCAGGGTGAAGCTTTCTTT; CDR3aa: CASSPPDTSWQQGEAFF
v_gene: TRBV4-1; d_gene: .; abundance: .; j_gene: TRBJ2-5; CDR3nt: TGCGCCAGCAGCCAAGGCGGGCAGAACCAAGAGACCCAGTACTTC; CDR3aa: CASSQGGQNQETQYF
v_gene: TRBV6-5; d_gene: TRBD1; abundance: few; j_gene: TRBJ2-2; CDR3nt: TGTGCCAGCAGGTCCGGACAGGGGGACACCGGGGAGCTGTTTTTT; CDR3aa: CASRSGQGDTGELFF
v_gene: TRBV5-4; d_gene: .; abundance: .; j_gene: TRBJ1-1; CDR3nt: TGTGCCAGCAGCTTGGCATCGACAGCCAGGGCTGAAGCTTTCTTT; CDR3aa: CASSLASTARAEAFF
v_gene: TRBV6-5; d_gene: .; abundance: .; j_gene: TRBJ2-7; CDR3nt: TGTGCCAGCAGTTACTCGAATACTCGCGGGACGGACTCCTACGAGCAGTACTTC; CDR3aa: CASSYSNTRGTDSYEQYF
v_gene: TRBV7-8; d_gene: .; abundance: many; j_gene: TRBJ1-5; CDR3nt: TGTGCCAGCAGTGCCCCCGAGGGAAATCAGCCCCAGCATTTT; CDR3aa: CASSAPEGNQPQHF
v_gene: TRBV7-2; d_gene: .; abundance: .; j_gene: TRBJ1-2; CDR3nt: TGTGCCAGCAGCTTAGTCCCGCGTGACTATGGCTACACCTTC; CDR3aa: CASSLVPRDYGYTF